The source of this T cell receptor beta chain is a study of regulatory T cells in long-lasting Graves disease. A remark on this clonotype: Its antigen remains unidentified.

With iRepertoire HTBI primers and Arm-PCR of CDR3 regions, TCR beta libraries were built. From the multiplex PCR reads, TCRdb called clonotypes with MiXCR, one entry per CDR3 protein. The sample has 400,000 to 500,000 distinct CDR3 sequences, 20% to 25% seen once; the top ten hold approximately 6.4%. Study results and limitations: Persistent disease was characterized by preferential usage of TRBV28, TRBJ1-2 and TRBJ2-5.

This CDR3 spans 13 amino acids. The germline V gene encodes CDR1 MDHEN and CDR2 SYDVKM. V was clipped by 5 bases and J by 3 bases, with 8 bases between them. Indicated time point: persistent/refractory GD, antithyroid drugs over 5 years with positive TRAb. The TCR library was made from RNA extracted from PBMCs. This clonotype was sampled from a female donor with Graves disease. The chain joins TRBV28 to TRBJ2-1; D unclear. Sample: peripheral blood mononuclear cells (PBMCs), taken when the disease was refractory, from a patient treated with antithyroid drugs. Here the CDR3 DNA reads TGTGCCAGCAGTCCGCATCACTACAATGAGCAGTTCTTC. Its protein is CASSPHHYNEQFF.